This TCR beta chain was profiled in a study of blood T cell repertoires in COVID-19. Study overall: Whether acute or convalescent, the COVID-19 samples came from the United States, Italy and Spain. PBMCs, B-cell-depleted T cells, or T cells provided the cDNA or gDNA that made up the material.

In the original processing: Estimation of nucleated cell counts was performed using reference gene primer amplification. Sequencing was performed with immunoSEQ multiplex PCR; in TCRdb, only in-frame clones are kept and a portion is missing. That table supplies the V and J calls and clone size; D and trimming were determined from the DNA. The table has 90,000 or so clones, 75% to 90% seen once. This clone appeared a few times. CDR3 length: 15 amino acids. Germline-derived CDR1 and CDR2 are ENHRY and SYGVKD. V was trimmed by 6 bases and J by 5 bases, leaving 18 bases between them. This receptor was taken from a human donor in a cohort sampled during active COVID-19. The sequenced material came from peripheral blood. The chain employs TRBV10-3 and TRBJ2-3; possible D gene TRBD1, 6 bases. The CDR3, as DNA: TGTGCCATCAGCATGACTTGGACAGAAAAAGATACGCAGTATTTT. This translates into CAISMTWTEKDTQYF.